This T cell receptor (beta chain) was retrieved from a study of blood T cells in healthy people across ages. Then a second PCR, running about 6 to 12 cycles, was carried out with a sample-barcoded 5' primer and a J-beta primer mix. MiXCR, applied by TCRdb to the 5' RACE reads, yields one record per CDR3 protein. Among about 1.5 million distinct CDR3 sequences listed, roughly 43% were seen once. This clonotype came up a few times. Total RNA was extracted at no less than 5 micrograms per sample. J gave up 6 bases and V 3 bases, and 8 bases lay outside the gene matches. Germline CDR1 and CDR2: LGHDT and YNNKEL (reference sequence). The CDR3 is 15 residues long.

The specimen was blood. The chain has TRBV3-1 and TRBJ2-3, with 8 bases identical to TRBD1. This TCR derives from a woman aged 18-30 years in good health. In DNA, the CDR3 is TGTGCCAGCAGCCAGAGGGGACAGGACCTCGATACGCAGTATTTT. It translates to CASSQRGQDLDTQYF.